Shown below are 15 T cell receptor beta chains from a single sample sequenced in a study of CDR3 diversity in severe acne. TCRdb recomputed calls from the PCR reads with MiXCR, one row per CDR3 protein. The table has approximately 90,000 distinct CDR3 sequences, under 55% seen once; the top ten hold 11%. Sequencing input: blood. These receptors were obtained from a male donor with severe acne vulgaris.

The V and J genes are TRBV9 and TRBJ2-7; TRBD2 might be the D (6 bases). Trimming removed 0 bases at V and 7 bases at J, with 14 bases between. The V gene's germline CDR1 is SGDLS and CDR2 YYNGEE. This CDR3 is 14 amino acids long. The CDR3 sequence: CASSVAGRTGEQYF. The DNA for the CDR3 is TGTGCCAGCAGCGTAGCCGGGAGAACTGGAGAGCAGTACTTC.

The V gene is TRBV5-6, the J gene TRBJ2-7; 7 bases map to TRBD2. This CDR3 is built from 15 residues. V shed 4 bases and J 2 bases; nucleotides not matched to a gene: 9. Germline V lookup: CDR1 SGHDT, CDR2 YYEEEE. CDR3: CASSAGWGGTYEQYF. The CDR3, as DNA: TGTGCCAGCAGCGCAGGTTGGGGGGGTACCTACGAGCAGTACTTC.

This clonotype appeared many times. The V and J genes are TRBV20-1 and TRBJ1-6, with 10 bases aligning to TRBD1. The length of the CDR3 is 14 residues. The germline V gene encodes CDR1 DFQATT and CDR2 SNEGSKA (reference sequence). The V and J ends lost 6 bases and 9 bases, in that order; junction bases with no gene match: 8. CDR3 in DNA: TGCAGTGCGCGACCGGGACAGGGGAGTTCACCCCTCCACTTT. The encoded protein is CSARPGQGSSPLHF.

The V call is TRBV25-1, the J call TRBJ1-1; 7 bases map to TRBD1. The CDR3 is made up of 13 amino acids. The V segment lost 3 bases and the J segment 4 bases; nucleotides outside the gene matches: 2. Germline CDR1 and CDR2: MGHDK and SYGVNS. The CDR3 bases are TGTGCCAGCAGTGAGACAGGGTTCACTGAAGCTTTCTTT. It translates to CASSETGFTEAFF.

With respect to this clonotype: The CDR3 end shows no conserved phenylalanine or tryptophan, and so a read error is likely. The DNA is left out, because the CDR3 cannot be placed on it with certainty; the CDR3 is given as TCRdb lists it. The rearrangement links TRBV20-1 to TRBJ2-6; the table's TRBD1 call for D was not verified on the DNA. CDR1 DFQATT and CDR2 SNEGSKA come from the germline V gene (reference sequence). The CDR3 sequence runs 10 residues, both termini included. The CDR3 sequence: CSAIPGGYFS.

Concerning this clonotype: Possible read error: a much larger clone is one base away. The V gene is TRBV19, the J gene TRBJ1-2; no clear D gene. CDR1 and CDR2 from the germline V gene are LNHDA and SQIVND (reference sequence). This CDR3 contains 13 residues. Here the CDR3 reads CVSSIGWTDGYTF. For the CDR3, the DNA is TGTGTCAGTAGTATAGGGTGGACGGATGGCTACACCTTC.

This clonotype was recorded once. V usage is TRBV9 and J usage is TRBJ1-2; no definite D call. CDR3 length equals 15 residues. Germline V gene lookup returns CDR1 SGDLS and CDR2 YYNGEE. Trimming removed 4 bases from V and 5 bases from J, with 18 bases in between. CDR3 in DNA: TGTGCCAGCAGCCAAGAGACCGGGCCGGAGTATGGCTACACCTTC. This translates into CASSQETGPEYGYTF.

Ten or more counts support this clonotype. This chain connects TRBV11-2 to TRBJ2-5; possible D gene TRBD1, 5 bases. V lost 4 bases and J 2 bases, leaving 8 bases between the germline ends. This CDR3 contains 13 residues. The germline V gene encodes CDR1 SGHAT and CDR2 FQNNGV. CDR3 sequence (DNA): TGTGCCAGCAGCTACAGGTTTCAAGAGACCCAGTACTTC. It yields the protein CASSYRFQETQYF.

The chain recombines TRBV20-1 with TRBJ2-7; a weak D match, TRBD2 (5 bases). There are 15 residues in the CDR3. Trimming removed 3 bases at V and 5 bases at J, with 20 bases between. CDR1 DFQATT and CDR2 SNEGSKA come from the germline V gene (reference sequence). The DNA of the CDR3 is TGCAGTGCTAGCCCGCTCGCGGAGGACCGGGACGAGCAGTACTTC. Protein product: CSASPLAEDRDEQYF.

A word on this clonotype: A much more abundant neighbour one base away suggests this may be a read error. The chain combines TRBV20-1 with TRBJ1-1; 9 positions match TRBD1. The CDR3 is 14 amino acids. Germline CDR1 DFQATT, CDR2 SNEGSKA (reference sequence). CDR3 DNA sequence: TGCAGTGCGCAGACAGGGGGAATGAACACTGGAGCTTTCTTT. This translates into CSAQTGGMNTGAFF.

This clonotype was seen a single time. The genes are TRBV5-5 and TRBJ2-1, with TRBD2 matching over 14 bases. The junction had 9 bases not matched to a gene; V was cut back by 0 bases and J by 1 base. CDR1 and CDR2 (germline): SGHKS, YYEKEE (reference sequence). The CDR3 totals 20 residues. The CDR3 region is CASSLAGLAGVSGSYNEQFF. CDR3 bases: TGTGCCAGCAGCTTGGCGGGACTAGCGGGAGTTTCAGGATCCTACAATGAGCAGTTCTTC.

The chain is built from TRBV25-1 and TRBJ1-6; weak D call: TRBD1 (6 bases). Trimming took off 5 bases at V and 6 bases at J, with 14 bases between the two ends. Germline lookup yields CDR1 MGHDK and CDR2 SYGVNS. The CDR3 is 15 residues long. The chain's CDR3 is CASSLEAGANSPLHF. Written as DNA, the CDR3 is TGTGCCAGCAGTTTAGAGGCAGGGGCTAATTCACCCCTCCACTTT.

This sequence joins TRBV28 and TRBJ2-5, with a tentative D call TRBD1 (5 bases). Germline CDR1 is MDHEN and CDR2 is SYDVKM. The CDR3 is made up of 14 amino acids. V was cut by 5 bases and J by 4 bases, with 14 bases left in between. CDR3 sequence: CASSVFRGRETQYF. In DNA form, the CDR3 reads TGTGCCAGCAGTGTCTTTAGGGGTAGAGAGACCCAGTACTTC.

This clonotype showed up many times. The J gene is TRBJ2-1, the V gene TRBV10-1; 9 nucleotides align to TRBD1. This CDR3 contains 11 residues. CDR1 is WNHNN, CDR2 SYGVQD, per germline (reference sequence). The ends lost 9 bases at V and 7 bases at J; junction bases unmatched: 1. CDR3: CARGTGNEQFF. CDR3 nucleotides: TGCGCCAGAGGGACAGGGAATGAGCAGTTCTTC.

The chain carries TRBV30 and TRBJ1-1, with unresolved D. The CDR3 contains 13 residues. Trimming took off 0 bases at V and 6 bases at J, with 11 bases between the two ends. CDR1 is GTSNPN, CDR2 SVGIG, per germline (reference sequence). The CDR3 coding sequence is TGTGCCTGGAGTGTATCCGTACGAGCTGAAGCTTTCTTT. Protein: CAWSVSVRAEAFF.